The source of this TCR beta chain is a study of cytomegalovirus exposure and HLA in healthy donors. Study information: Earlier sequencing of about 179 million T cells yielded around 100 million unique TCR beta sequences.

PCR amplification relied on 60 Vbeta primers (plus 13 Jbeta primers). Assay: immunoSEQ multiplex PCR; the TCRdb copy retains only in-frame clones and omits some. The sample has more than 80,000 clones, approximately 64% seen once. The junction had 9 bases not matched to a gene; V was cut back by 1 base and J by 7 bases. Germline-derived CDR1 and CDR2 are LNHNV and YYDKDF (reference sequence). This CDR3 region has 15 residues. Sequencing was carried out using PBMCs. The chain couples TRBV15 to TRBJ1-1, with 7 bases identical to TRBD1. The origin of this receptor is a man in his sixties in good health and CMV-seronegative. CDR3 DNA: TGTGCCACCAGCAGAGGGATTGACAGGGCCCATGAAGCTTTCTTT. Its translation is CATSRGIDRAHEAFF.